This T cell receptor beta chain was found in a study of vaccination and CD4 T cells after COVID-19. Between the trimmed V and J ends, which lost 0 bases and 9 bases, there was a span of 8 bases. In germline, CDR1 is SGHTA, CDR2 FQGNSA. The CDR3 covers 13 residues. At the Johns Hopkins FTIC core, DNA taken from cultured CD4+ T cells was sequenced by way of the Oncomine TCR Beta short-read assay. Investigators obtained genomic DNA by extraction from cultured CD4+ T cells. Using its own MiXCR run on the PCR reads, TCRdb lists one record per CDR3 protein. The sample shows more than 10,000 distinct CDR3 sequences, approximately 30% of them seen only once. Treatment specified: roughly 10-day PBMC culture with coronavirus spike peptide pools or control peptides (ViraFEST assay). Harvesting of the unexposed donor's CD4+ T cells predated the COVID-19 pandemic (2011-2018). Cell supply allowing, SARS-CoV-2 S/N and four cold-coronavirus spikes probed unexposed-donor CD4+ T cells.

This clonotype has just a few counts. Its antigen remains unidentified. The chain couples TRBV7-2 to TRBJ2-2; no clear D. The sequencing input was CD4+ T cells from blood, cultured in vitro. The receptor was isolated from a human donor in good health. CDR3 loop: CASSLAVGRELFF. As DNA, the CDR3 is TGTGCCAGCAGCTTAGCGGTGGGCCGGGAGCTGTTTTTT.